Included here is one TCR beta chain sequence, with context. No cognate antigen has been identified for it. The input lacks base qualities; no much larger clone sits a single base away. The sample belongs to a study of cytomegalovirus exposure and HLA in healthy donors (dated by TCRdb to the late 2010s). Looking at the study overall: An earlier analysis of roughly 630 of the donors reported more than 250 Gb of sequence data and about 100 million unique TCR beta sequences from about 200 million T cells. The number of donors typed differed by locus, with roughly 629-640 for A, B, C, DRB1 and DQB1, 522 for DQA1, 600 to 610 for DPA1, and some 440 for DPB1. Among some 410 genotyped donors of the cohort, an average of roughly 230,000 unique TCR beta nucleotide sequences was sequenced per donor, of which about 19% were non-productive. In addition to the first cohort of 666 subjects, a separate validation cohort of 130 or so different subjects was used. Four to six DR-DQ haplotypes were handled as single units for association and clustering, since linkage in the cohort was strong. In the later analysis, no new phenotypic data were used to find candidate immune exposures; instead, reliance was placed on TCR beta sequences and their occurrence across donors. In a later genetic analysis, genome-wide SNP genotypes for about 55% of the 666 donors were used, and that subset was treated as a discovery cohort. The study aimed to test whether cataloging public T cell receptors could reveal signatures of past pathogen exposure. All discovery cohort repertoires had been generated using a single sequencing platform. A later analysis re-examined previously published TCR beta repertoires from about 670 donors and added high-resolution HLA genotyping to investigate patterns of TCR occurrence. An early release covering 550 to 700 HLA-typed donors comprised about 320 gigabases of sequencing data and approximately 85 million unique TCR sequences. Donor age, sex, ethnicity and CMV serostatus were collected together with the repertoire data. The study combined high-throughput TCR immunosequencing, statistical association of individual TCRs with disease status, and machine learning to predict cytomegalovirus infection status. Class I and class II HLA loci were covered by the typing at four-digit resolution. Of the roughly 390 genotyped donors, approximately 83% fell in the genetic ancestry cluster associated with self-reported Caucasian donors. In an earlier analysis of around 540 of the donors, high-throughput TCR beta sequencing was used to judge whether each TCR beta V gene segment behaved as functional or pseudogenic. The study profiled the T cell repertoires of around 700 subjects by immunosequencing and related them to cytomegalovirus serostatus.

The cohort was made up of approximately 700 healthy bone marrow donors. Cohort members were all nominally healthy when sampled, although unrecorded immune exposures were likely present. The donor was CMV seronegative and belonged to the group of 352 seronegative cohort members. A peripheral blood sample was collected from each donor, and TCR beta sequencing was performed on peripheral blood mononuclear cells. Genomic DNA extraction from the blood cell samples was performed with the Qiagen DNeasy Blood Extraction Kit. On the study overall, not on this receptor specifically: Because HLA typing was missing for some donors at each locus, association tests included only the typed subset. A cluster of highly shared sequence variants was judged likely to represent a technical artifact of the sequencing pipeline. According to a later analysis, TCR association rates differed among HLA loci, with DRB1 alleles showing the most associated TCRs and HLA-C alleles showing the fewest. Some IMGT-functional V segments, including TRBV6-2 and TRBV6-3, could not be told apart with the 87-base-pair reads, so those segments were excluded. Over 15 rarely observed V segments, including chromosome 9 orphons, were excluded from the earlier analysis of a few hundred of the donors because counts were too low. CMV serostatus was the only immune exposure information available for the cohort. Most TCR sequences were observed very rarely across donors, whereas some public TCRs were present in many individuals. In a later analysis, HLA-associated TCR beta chains showed more clonal expansion and lower generation probabilities than non-associated chains that were equally common. Compared with the approximately 700-donor mean, donors in an Asian-associated ancestry cluster had fewer N-insertions in productive TCRs, according to a later genetic analysis. This cohort had only TCR beta chains sequenced, and the lack of alpha or paired-chain data limited which features could be detected. Sequencing depth was assumed to be roughly uniform across donors in the presence/absence analyses, though that assumption may not hold. In a later analysis, most CMV-associated TCR beta chains were found to appear HLA-restricted, with HLA associations seemingly driven largely by CMV exposure. A further reported finding was that TCR beta sequences accurately predicted the HLA-A and HLA-B alleles for most subjects in the first cohort. The study listed 164 TCR beta chains as associated with cytomegalovirus. In an earlier analysis of some 540 of the donors, most TCR beta V segments appeared in productive rearrangements about 90% or about 30% of the time, broadly matching IMGT annotations. In vitro tests confirmed that a few of the cytomegalovirus-associated TCR beta chains recognize cytomegalovirus antigens. Linkage disequilibrium might explain the correlated functional status among segregating V segments, but an unknown experimental factor could not be ruled out. In both the original and validation cohorts, the classifier was reported to diagnose cytomegalovirus status with high specificity and sensitivity. When HLA alleles, especially DR and DQ, strongly co-occurred, attributing TCR associations to individual alleles was difficult. Several of the top co-occurrence clusters appeared to be linked to parvovirus B19, influenza, CMV and Epstein-Barr virus, according to a later analysis. According to the authors, the approach could potentially be generalized to other disease states and immunological phenotypes. At a false discovery rate of 0.05, a later analysis linked about 16,000 TCR beta sequences to specific HLA alleles. A later genetic analysis associated a missense DCLRE1C variant with V-gene and J-gene trimming of TCR beta chains, and an independent cohort replicated the association.

The CDR3 has 18 amino acids, counting the end cysteine and phenylalanine. CDR3 DNA only is kept here, 54 bases in frame from base 1. CDR1 and CDR2, looked up from the germline V gene, are SNHLY and FYNNEI. V lost 4 bases and J lost 4 bases; the stretch between them is 23 bases long. The library came from the immunoSEQ multiplex PCR assay. The multiplex PCR relied on a mix of 60 forward primers for TCR Vbeta segments and 13 reverse primers for TCR Jbeta segments. A multiplex PCR assay on genomic DNA amplified the CDR3 region of rearranged TCR beta genes. Amplified TCR beta libraries were sequenced as 87-base-pair reads on the Illumina HiSeq System. In the authors' own workflow: Across the 670 or so repertoires, a later analysis counted tens of millions of unique TCR beta chains, around 11 million of which were shared by at least two donors. A nearest-neighbor algorithm error-corrected the raw reads and collapsed the reads into unique sequences, merging closely related sequences to remove PCR and sequencing errors. To assign V, D and J gene segments, CDR3 sequences were aligned to IMGT reference sequences. For a sequence to be retained, a match of at least six nucleotides was required to both a V gene segment and a J gene segment. A rearrangement was called productive if the CDR3 had no stop codons and remained in frame with V and J, and every other rearrangement was called non-productive. CDR3 was defined according to IMGT convention as the region running from the second conserved V-encoded cysteine to the conserved J-encoded phenylalanine. The earlier analysis of approximately 590 of the donors excluded any sequence lacking an unambiguous match to a single V gene segment. An earlier analysis of fewer than 750 of the donors classified V segments as functional when productive rearrangements were above 56.7% and as segregating when the standard deviation between donors was above 5%. A statistical classification framework was built for diagnosing cytomegalovirus status from the catalog of TCR beta chain sequences. V and J gene assignment, in a later analysis, came from comparing TCR nucleotide sequences with IMGT/GENE-DB human TR gene sequences. The TCRdist pipeline was used in a later analysis to assign CDR3 sequences and most-parsimonious VDJ recombination scenarios. A later analysis defined each TCR beta chain by its CDR3 amino acid sequence plus V-gene family, and excluded reads lacking a unique V-gene family. In a later analysis, 550 to 650 highly shared, low-generation-probability nucleotide sequences were removed to address suspected cross-contamination and a sequencing artifact. In a later analysis, a clonal expansion index for each public chain was calculated from normalized within-repertoire ranks of inferred template counts. In a later analysis, generation probabilities were computed with a VDJ recombination model fitted to out-of-frame rearrangements, and the resulting probabilities were checked against IGoR. In a later analysis, TCR-TCR, TCR-HLA and TCR-CMV co-occurrence was scored with hypergeometric tests, and a repertoire-size bias correction was applied to TCR pairs. To estimate false discovery rates, a later analysis permuted the HLA or CMV assignments 20 times. In a later analysis, co-occurring TCRs were grouped using DBSCAN, with TCRdist sequence similarity added in when clustering inside HLA-allele-positive subsets. For co-occurrence clustering, repertoires with fewer than 30,000 or more than 120,000 public chains were excluded, along with roughly 5 repertoires with anomalous nucleotide sharing. In its TCRdb copy, this immuneACCESS table keeps in-frame sequences only and misses some clones. Where compared with another copy, unresolved V genes explain less than half of these, and the others have no known cause. The D gene and trimming were derived from the DNA, and the V and J assignments and clone size from that table. This sample comprises some 140,000 clones, 70% to 80% of them detected only once. Together, the top ten hold 3% to 3.5% of the sample.

This chain joins TRBV2 to TRBJ2-1; TRBD2 could be the D gene, as 6 bases match. This receptor was identified in a female donor in good health and CMV-seronegative. What was sequenced was PBMCs. Here is the DNA: TGTGCCAGCAGTGTTCTAGAGGAGTGGGGGGATTCTTACAATGAGCAGTTCTTC. The encoded protein is CASSVLEEWGDSYNEQFF.